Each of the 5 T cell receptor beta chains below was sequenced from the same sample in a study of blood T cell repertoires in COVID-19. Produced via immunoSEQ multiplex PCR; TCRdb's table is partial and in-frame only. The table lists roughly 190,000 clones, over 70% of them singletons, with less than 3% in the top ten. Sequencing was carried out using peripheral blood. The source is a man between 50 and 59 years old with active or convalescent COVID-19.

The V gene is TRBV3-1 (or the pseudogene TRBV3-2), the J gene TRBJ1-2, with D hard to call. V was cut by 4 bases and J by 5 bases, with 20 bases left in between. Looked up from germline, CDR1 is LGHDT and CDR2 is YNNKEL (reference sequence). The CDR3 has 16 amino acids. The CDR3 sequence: CASSLPGKGDNYGYTF. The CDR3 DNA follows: TGTGCCAGCAGCCTCCCGGGGAAGGGAGACAATTATGGCTACACCTTC.

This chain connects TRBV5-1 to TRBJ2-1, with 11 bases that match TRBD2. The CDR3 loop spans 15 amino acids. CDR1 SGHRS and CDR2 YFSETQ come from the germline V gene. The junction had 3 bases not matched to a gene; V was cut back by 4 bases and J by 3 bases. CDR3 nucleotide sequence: TGCGCCAGCAGCATTAGCGGGAGGGTCTACAATGAGCAGTTCTTC. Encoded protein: CASSISGRVYNEQFF.

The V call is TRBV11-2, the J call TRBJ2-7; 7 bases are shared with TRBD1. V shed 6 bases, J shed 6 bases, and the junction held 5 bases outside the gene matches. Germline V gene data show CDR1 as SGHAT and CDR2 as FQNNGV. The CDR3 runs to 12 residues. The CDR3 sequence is CASSPYRGEQYF. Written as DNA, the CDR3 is TGTGCCAGCAGTCCGTACAGGGGCGAGCAGTACTTC.

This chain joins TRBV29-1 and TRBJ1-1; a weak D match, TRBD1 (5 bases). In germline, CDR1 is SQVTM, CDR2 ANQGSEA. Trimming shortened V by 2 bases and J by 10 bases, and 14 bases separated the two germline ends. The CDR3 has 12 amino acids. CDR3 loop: CSVEQGPTGAFF. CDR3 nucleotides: TGCAGCGTTGAACAGGGCCCCACGGGAGCTTTCTTT.

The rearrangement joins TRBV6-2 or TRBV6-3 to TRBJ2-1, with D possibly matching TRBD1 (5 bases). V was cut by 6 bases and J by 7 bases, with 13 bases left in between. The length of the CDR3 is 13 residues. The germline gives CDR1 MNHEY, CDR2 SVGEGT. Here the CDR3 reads CASSSRGENEQFF. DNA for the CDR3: TGTGCCAGCAGCTCAAGGGGCGAGAATGAGCAGTTCTTC.